A single TCR beta chain is shown here with its context. Its antigen remains unidentified. The data originate from a study of CD4 T cells in relation to SARS-CoV-2 and coronaviruses. Whole-study context: After roughly ten days of antigen culture, PBMC TCR beta CDR3s were sequenced.

Trimming left V 3 bases short and J 1 base short, with 14 bases between. The CDR3 totals 16 residues. Germline assignment: CDR1 SEHNR and CDR2 FQNEAQ (reference sequence). The data were produced by immunoSEQ multiplex PCR, yet TCRdb's version contains in-frame clones alone and is incomplete. The sample lists some 40,000 clones; roughly 80% were seen once. Input material: memory CD4+ T cells from PBMCs, cultured in vitro. This clonotype was sampled from an adult with COVID-19. The chain uses TRBV7-9 and TRBJ2-3, with D maybe TRBD2 (6 bases). CDR3 sequence: CASSFPTGAGTDTQYF. In nucleotides, the CDR3 is TGTGCCAGCAGCTTTCCGACGGGAGCGGGCACAGATACGCAGTATTTT.